The TCR beta chain under discussion was sequenced for a study of shared clonotypes between healthy human individuals. CD8 cells classed as naive were CD45RO-negative and positively selected for CCR7, excluding terminally differentiated effector memory CD45RA+ cells. The table came from immunoSEQ multiplex PCR; TCRdb's copy has only in-frame clones and leaves some out. Altogether 2 million or so clones are present, roughly 95% being singletons, with the ten largest covering 0.9% to 1.4%. The CDR3 contains 17 residues. The V end was cut by 1 base, the J end by 0 bases, with 16 bases between. Germline V gene data show CDR1 as MGHRA and CDR2 as YSYEKL. A note on this clone: Antigen: not known.

Findings and limits, study-wide: The sole specimen, blood, was sampled, and tissue repertoires likely differ. Expectations were that clonotype sharing among donors would be affected by sequencing depth. Larger estimated richness was generally seen in naive subsets than in memory subsets.

The chain carries TRBV4-1 and TRBJ2-7; D tentatively reads TRBD1 or TRBD2 (5 bases each). Sequenced input: naive CD8+ T cells sorted from blood. The receptor comes from a man aged 18 to 35 in good health. The CDR3 is CASSQVYGATYSYEQYF. The CDR3 DNA follows: TGCGCCAGCAGCCAAGTCTACGGGGCCACGTACTCCTACGAGCAGTACTTC.